This entry describes one T cell receptor (beta chain). Its matching antigen is unknown. This sample stems from a study of cytotoxic CD8 clonotypes in ibrutinib-treated CLL. Overall study results and limits: Public clonotypes, rarely seen, contracted or held steady on treatment. Circulating CD8+ T-cell counts were tracked by baseline clonality, which exceeded that of age-matched healthy donors. Clonality showed a rise at ibrutinib response that reversed toward baseline at progression.

Sequenced by immunoSEQ multiplex PCR; TCRdb stores in-frame clones only, minus some. This table holds approximately 160,000 clones, roughly 90% found once. The source of roughly 1.9 micrograms of genomic DNA for TCR beta libraries was cryopreserved PBMCs. Between the trimmed V and J ends, which lost 5 bases and 6 bases, there was a span of 16 bases. The V gene's germline CDR1 is SGHAT and CDR2 FQNNGV. The length of the CDR3 is 14 residues. The chain has TRBV11-2 and TRBJ2-5; TRBD2 might be the D (5 bases). The receptor was isolated from a human donor with chronic lymphocytic leukemia. The material sequenced was PBMCs, taken at disease progression, from a patient treated with ibrutinib. Written as DNA, the CDR3 is TGTGCCAGCAGCCCATTCGAGGGAGCGCAGACCCAGTACTTC. This gives the protein CASSPFEGAQTQYF.